This T cell receptor (beta chain) appears in the sequencing data of a study of identical twins (dated by TCRdb to between 2015 and 2016). For the study in its entirety: The study deep-sequenced TCR alpha and beta repertoires from monozygotic twins, unrelated adults of various ages and cord blood to test whether fetal clonotypes persist. To rule out contamination, the twin experiments were replicated at different times with different library preparation protocols. Study-wide conclusions, independent of this receptor: Invariant T cells such as MAIT and iNKT could partly confound zero-insertion analyses, although diverse VJ usage argued against such confounding for most clonotypes. The excess sharing between twins in beta out-of-frame sequences was weaker because fewer shared sequences reduced the signal-to-noise ratio. Out-of-frame TCR alpha sharing in monozygotic twins was systematically underestimated by recombination models, whereas sharing between unrelated individuals was in agreement with the recombination models. Compared with coincidental sharing between unrelated individuals, out-of-frame TCR alpha sequences shared between twins showed an excess of sequences with low generation probability. Fewer insertions were carried by abundant cord blood beta clonotypes, a similar but weaker trend appeared in young adult naive repertoires, and no such trend appeared in memory repertoires. Because the same donors could not be followed over many years, the conclusions depended on cross-sectional statistical analysis.

Of note for this clonotype: Its antigen remains undetermined. Nothing much larger sits one base from this clone, and base qualities are not available.

Library prep was done by 5' RACE. Data came from an Illumina HiSeq 2000. Template switching introduced a universal primer binding site; the final cDNA contained a unique molecular identifier, enabling accurate counting of TCR cDNA molecules. First-strand cDNA for TCR alpha and beta chains was synthesized from specific primers in the conserved constant-segment region. Each cDNA library was double barcoded, with a SMART-Mk sample barcode plus Illumina barcodes, to control for contamination. TruSeq adapter sequences, together with Illumina sample barcodes, were added in two successive PCR steps. TCR alpha and beta cDNA libraries were sequenced on the Illumina HiSeq platform with custom primers. For the original study's pipeline: Raw reads were processed with MiGEC to extract unique molecular identifiers, and MiXCR was used to determine CDR3 positions. Recombination models were inferred per individual with the repgenHMM and IGoR tools using an EM algorithm. Shared clonotype analysis was performed with the tcR package in R, normalizing sharing by the product of cloneset sizes. To study raw recombination free of thymic and clonal selection effects, out-of-frame nonproductive sequences were analyzed. TCRdb applied fastp at Q25 and MiXCR to the public reads, then kept only in-frame beta chains. Each record represents a unique CDR3 protein, reported with the most common genes and DNA among its rows. The authors' filters were not applied to this entry. Across this sample there are fewer than 550,000 distinct CDR3 sequences, with around 15% seen only once. 0.44% of the sample rests with the top ten.

Unmatched junction bases come to 8, with V trimmed by 2 bases and J by 2 bases. From the germline V gene (reference sequence), CDR1 is DFQATT and CDR2 is SNEGSKA. The CDR3 goes from the cysteine to the phenylalanine over 16 residues. Just CDR3 DNA is preserved here, 48 bases in frame from base 1. Every donor was a healthy Caucasian. The twin cohort comprised three pairs of female monozygotic twins, all aged about 18 to 30 years. Positive isolation kits from Invitrogen were used to isolate CD4+ and CD8+ T cell populations. These data were also filed under a second study, of yellow fever vaccine responses in identical twins. As noted in the second study: According to the authors, in identical twins the way T cells responded to vaccination appeared partly convergent and partly personalized. The study precisely tracked vaccine-responding T cell clones in identical twins.

The chain is made from TRBV20-1 and TRBJ2-2, and TRBD1 matches 7 of the central bases. Sequencing used CD4+ T cells sorted from blood. The sequence was obtained from a woman between 18 and 29 years old in good health. The bases read TGCAGTGCTAGAAACCAGGGGGTCGGCAACACCGGGGAGCTGTTTTTT. This yields the protein CSARNQGVGNTGELFF.